This TCR beta chain was recorded in a study of beta chain features in type 1 diabetes. Broader study findings: When Type 1 diabetes patients were examined, their TCRB CDR3s proved moderately but significantly shorter in all four CD4+ subsets.

cDNA synthesis used the whole RNA isolate, giving expressed TCRB sequences. TCRdb keeps only in-frame clones here, not all; method: immunoSEQ multiplex PCR. The sample has about 660,000 clones, over 11% seen once. Only a few counts were recorded for this clone. Its antigen is not identified. The CDR3 runs to 15 residues. Trimming stripped 6 bases from V and 0 bases from J, with 12 bases between. Germline values: CDR1 MNHEY, CDR2 SMNVEV (reference sequence). The receptor's source is a young man with type 1 diabetes. Sample: naive CD4+ T cells from blood. V is TRBV27 and J is TRBJ2-1, with no clear D. The CDR3 DNA reads as TGTGCCAGCAGATTACTGAGGAGCTCCTACAATGAGCAGTTCTTC. This translates into CASRLLRSSYNEQFF.